The 10 T cell receptor beta chains below come from one sample, sequenced in a study of blood T cells in healthy people across ages. Next came a second PCR, run for about 7 to 12 cycles, which used a sample-barcoded 5' primer along with a J-beta primer mix. Each CDR3 protein gets one entry after TCRdb re-called the 5' RACE reads with MiXCR. The sample lists 1.5 million to 1.8 million distinct CDR3 sequences; 42% were seen once. The sequencing input was blood. These receptor sequences come from a woman aged 18-29 years in good health.

This clonotype turned up a few times. V and J are TRBV20-1 and TRBJ2-7; weak D call: TRBD2 (5 bases). In germline, CDR1 is DFQATT, CDR2 SNEGSKA (reference sequence). Trimming left V 0 bases short and J 6 bases short, with 12 bases between. The CDR3 has 13 residues. The CDR3 region is CSARDRGGSEQYF. The CDR3 DNA reads TGCAGTGCTAGAGATAGAGGAGGATCCGAGCAGTACTTC.

This chain connects TRBV28 to TRBJ2-4; 10 bases fit TRBD2. Germline lookup yields CDR1 MDHEN and CDR2 SYDVKM. The V segment lost 4 bases and the J segment 2 bases; nucleotides outside the gene matches: 8. The CDR3 sequence is 17 residues long. The CDR3 protein is CASSSQRGGWSKNIQYF. Here the CDR3 DNA reads TGTGCCAGCAGTTCTCAGCGGGGGGGCTGGTCCAAAAACATTCAGTACTTC. The complete variable domain, with remaining parts taken from reference TRBV28 and TRBJ2-4, reads DVKVTQSSRYLVKRTGEKVFLECVQDMDHENMFWYRQDPGLGLRLIYFSYDVKMKEKGDIPEGYSVSREKKERFSLILESASTNQTSMYLCASSSQRGGWSKNIQYFGAGTRLSVL.

This clonotype showed up many times. The chain employs TRBV3-1 and TRBJ2-5, with 10 bases identical to TRBD2. The CDR3 covers 16 residues. The junction had 4 bases not matched to a gene; V was cut back by 2 bases and J by 1 base. Germline V gene lookup returns CDR1 LGHDT and CDR2 YNNKEL (reference sequence). The CDR3 DNA is TGTGCCAGCAGCCAACGTCCTAGCGGGGGCCAAGAGACCCAGTACTTC. It translates to CASSQRPSGGQETQYF.

This clonotype is a singleton in its sample. This chain links TRBV9 with TRBJ1-1; the D gene is possibly TRBD1 (6 bases). This CDR3 comprises 17 residues. V was clipped by 0 bases and J by 4 bases, with 19 bases between them. CDR1 is SGDLS, CDR2 YYNGEE, per germline. CDR3 sequence: CASSVGGGAPGSTEAFF. For the CDR3, the DNA is TGTGCCAGCAGCGTAGGGGGGGGGGCGCCCGGGTCCACTGAAGCTTTCTTT.

The chain recombines TRBV20-1 with TRBJ2-3, with D unclear. Between the trimmed V and J ends, which lost 6 bases and 2 bases, there was a span of 15 bases. There are 14 residues in the CDR3. The V gene's germline CDR1 is DFQATT and CDR2 SNEGSKA (reference sequence). CDR3 nucleotide sequence: TGCAGTGCCTCGGGCGGCCAAGTCACAGATACGCAGTATTTT. This translates into CSASGGQVTDTQYF.

The chain employs TRBV7-2 and TRBJ1-4; tentative D call: TRBD1 (5 bases). The CDR3 loop spans 16 amino acids. The V gene's germline CDR1 is SGHTA and CDR2 FQGNSA. V was clipped by 3 bases and J by 1 base, with 12 bases between them. This chain's CDR3 is CASSLARGVTNEKLFF. Written as DNA, the CDR3 is TGTGCCAGCAGCTTGGCTAGGGGAGTAACTAATGAAAAACTGTTTTTT.

This clonotype was counted between two and nine times. J is TRBJ2-1 and V is TRBV7-2; D might be TRBD1 (6 bases). V was trimmed by 5 bases and J by 12 bases, leaving 14 bases between them. There are 12 residues in the CDR3. Germline CDR1 and CDR2: SGHTA and FQGNSA. CDR3 DNA sequence: TGTGCCAGCAGCCCAGAAGGGACAATGCAGTTCTTC. Translation gives CASSPEGTMQFF. The variable domain in full, completed from reference TRBV7-2 and TRBJ2-1, reads GAGVSQSPSNKVTEKGKDVELRCDPISGHTALYWYRQSLGQGLEFLIYFQGNSAPDKSGLPSDRFSAERTGGSVSTLTIQRTQQEDSAVYLCASSPEGTMQFFGPGTRLTVL.

The gene calls are TRBV7-6 and TRBJ2-7, with 7 bases aligning to TRBD2. This CDR3 has 15 residues. From germline, CDR1 is SGHVS and CDR2 FNYEAQ. V shed 2 bases, J shed 0 bases, and the junction held 4 bases outside the gene matches. This CDR3 is CASSLRRGTSYEQYF. The CDR3 DNA follows: TGTGCCAGCAGCTTACGGCGGGGGACCTCCTACGAGCAGTACTTC. The whole variable domain, remainder taken from reference TRBV7-6 and TRBJ2-7, is GAGVSQSPRYKVTKRGQDVALRCDPISGHVSLYWYRQALGQGPEFLTYFNYEAQQDKSGLPNDRFSAERPEGSISTLTIQRTEQRDSAMYRCASSLRRGTSYEQYFGPGTRLTVT.

The chain joins TRBV5-6 to TRBJ1-5; 9 bases align to TRBD1. V shed 3 bases, J shed 7 bases, and the junction held 11 bases outside the gene matches. This CDR3 comprises 16 residues. Looked up from germline, CDR1 is SGHDT and CDR2 is YYEEEE. CDR3 sequence: CASSSRRQGDDQPQHF. The CDR3 nucleotides are TGTGCCAGCAGCTCTAGGAGACAGGGGGATGACCAGCCCCAGCATTTT.

About this clonotype itself: Being one base from a much bigger clone, this may be a read error. The chain couples TRBV29-1 to TRBJ2-1; D not resolved. V dropped 7 bases and J dropped 9 bases, with 22 bases sitting between them. Looked up from germline, CDR1 is SQVTM and CDR2 is ANQGSEA. This CDR3 spans 14 amino acids. The CDR3 coding sequence is TGCAGCGGGAGTCGTCGCCTTTCGGGCAGTGAGCAGTTCTTC. This encodes CSGSRRLSGSEQFF.